This TCR beta chain originates from a study of T-cell reconstitution after alpha-beta-depleted transplantation in children. This clonotype has ten or more counts. V was trimmed by 1 base and J by 8 bases, leaving 15 bases between them. Germline V gene lookup returns CDR1 SGDLS and CDR2 YYNGEE. CDR3 length: 14 amino acids. Construction of the TCRbeta library involved unique molecular identifiers. Each CDR3 protein is one row after TCRdb ran MiXCR on the PCR reads. This sample has a few hundred thousand distinct CDR3 sequences, with more than 7.5% found just once. This receptor was taken from a human donor who donated a stem cell graft to a child with SCID. The sequencing here drew on PBMCs from the stem cell graft donor, taken from the stem cell graft. The chain recombines TRBV9 with TRBJ1-2; D gene unclear. The CDR3 loop reads CASSVTSSGPGYTF. The CDR3 coding sequence is TGTGCCAGCAGCGTAACTTCCTCCGGGCCCGGCTACACCTTC.